This TCR beta chain was sequenced for a study of CD8 T cells in ankylosing spondylitis. General study findings and limits: Significantly higher representation of disease-linked clones was reported for matched ankylosing spondylitis synovial fluid. Clones linked to the disease showed a CD8+ phenotype. They occurred at relatively low frequencies in peripheral blood.

Germline V lookup: CDR1 MNHEY, CDR2 SMNVEV (reference sequence). There are 15 residues in the CDR3. With 0 bases removed from V and 6 bases from J, the gap between germline ends came to 11 bases. TCRdb called the 5' RACE reads again in MiXCR, with one record for every CDR3 protein. The sample lists around 300,000 distinct CDR3 sequences; roughly 14% were seen once. A remark on this clonotype: Its matching antigen is unknown.

Sequencing used blood, either unsorted or a sorted T cell fraction (not recorded which). The sequence derives from a male donor with ankylosing spondylitis or in good health (not recorded which). The chain links TRBV27 to TRBJ1-4; tentative D call: TRBD1 (5 bases). CDR3 sequence: CASSLSRGLYEKLFF. The DNA of the CDR3 is TGTGCCAGCAGTTTATCGAGGGGTCTTTATGAAAAACTGTTTTTT.